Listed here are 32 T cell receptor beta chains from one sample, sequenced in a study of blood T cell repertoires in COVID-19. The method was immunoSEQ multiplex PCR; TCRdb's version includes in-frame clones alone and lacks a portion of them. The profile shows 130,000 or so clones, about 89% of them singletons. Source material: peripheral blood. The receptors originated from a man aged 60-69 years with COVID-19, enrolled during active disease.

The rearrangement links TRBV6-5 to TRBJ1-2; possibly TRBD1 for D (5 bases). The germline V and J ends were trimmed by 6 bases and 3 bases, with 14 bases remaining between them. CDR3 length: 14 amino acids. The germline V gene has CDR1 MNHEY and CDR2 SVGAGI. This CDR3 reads CASRDQGIDYGYTF. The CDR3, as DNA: TGTGCCAGCAGGGACCAGGGTATCGACTATGGCTACACCTTC.

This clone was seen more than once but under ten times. CDR3 bases: TGTGCCAGCAGCGTACAGACAGGAGTGAACACTGAAGCTTTCTTT. Translating gives CASSVQTGVNTEAFF. The chain uses TRBV9 and TRBJ1-1; a possible D gene is TRBD1 (6 bases). CDR1 and CDR2 from the germline V gene are SGDLS and YYNGEE. There are 15 residues in the CDR3. V was trimmed by 1 base and J by 0 bases, leaving 10 bases between them. Full variable domain (outside the CDR3, taken from reference TRBV9 and TRBJ1-1): DSGVTQTPKHLITATGQRVTLRCSPRSGDLSVYWYQQSLDQGLQFLIQYYNGEERAKGNILERFSAQQFPDLHSELNLSSLELGDSALYFCASSVQTGVNTEAFFGQGTRLTVV.

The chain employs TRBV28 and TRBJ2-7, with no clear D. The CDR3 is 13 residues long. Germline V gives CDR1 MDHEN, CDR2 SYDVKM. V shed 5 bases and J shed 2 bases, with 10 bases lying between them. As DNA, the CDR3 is TGTGCCAGCAGTCAAGGAGTGGCCTACGAGCAGTACTTC. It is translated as CASSQGVAYEQYF.

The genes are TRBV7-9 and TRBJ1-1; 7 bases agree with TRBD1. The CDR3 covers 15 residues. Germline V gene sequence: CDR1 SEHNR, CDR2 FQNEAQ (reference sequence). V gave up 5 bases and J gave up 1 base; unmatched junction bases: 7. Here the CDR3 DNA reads TGTGCCAGCAGCCGGTGGACAGGAGAGAACACTGAAGCTTTCTTT. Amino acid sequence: CASSRWTGENTEAFF.

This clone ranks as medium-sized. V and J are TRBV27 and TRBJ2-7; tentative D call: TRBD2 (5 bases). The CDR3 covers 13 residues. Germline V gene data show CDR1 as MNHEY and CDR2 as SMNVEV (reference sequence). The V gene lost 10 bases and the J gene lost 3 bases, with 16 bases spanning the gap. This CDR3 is CATCGGSYYEQYF. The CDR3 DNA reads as TGTGCCACCTGTGGAGGATCATACTACGAGCAGTACTTC.

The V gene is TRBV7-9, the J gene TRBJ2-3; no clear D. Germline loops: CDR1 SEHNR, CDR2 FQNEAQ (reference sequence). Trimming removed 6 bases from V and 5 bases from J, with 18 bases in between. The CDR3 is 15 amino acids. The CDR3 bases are TGTGCCAGCAGGGCATTACTACCGGATCTAGATACGCAGTATTTT. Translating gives CASRALLPDLDTQYF.

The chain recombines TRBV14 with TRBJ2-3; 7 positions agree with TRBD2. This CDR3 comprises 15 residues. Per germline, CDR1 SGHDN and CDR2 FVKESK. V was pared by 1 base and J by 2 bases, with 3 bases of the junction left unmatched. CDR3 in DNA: TGTGCCAGCAGCCAAGGGACTAGACCCACAGATACGCAGTATTTT. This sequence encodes CASSQGTRPTDTQYF. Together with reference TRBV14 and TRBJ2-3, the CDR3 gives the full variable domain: EAGVTQFPSHSVIEKGQTVTLRCDPISGHDNLYWYRRVMGKEIKFLLHFVKESKQDESGMPNNRFLAERTGGTYSTLKVQPAELEDSGVYFCASSQGTRPTDTQYFGPGTRLTVL.

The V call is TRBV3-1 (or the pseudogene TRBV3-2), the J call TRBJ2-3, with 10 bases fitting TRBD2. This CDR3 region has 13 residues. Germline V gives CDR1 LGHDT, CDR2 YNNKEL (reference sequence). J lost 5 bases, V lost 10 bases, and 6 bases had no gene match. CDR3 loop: CATGRTSGDTQYF. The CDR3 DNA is TGTGCCACCGGAAGGACTAGCGGAGATACGCAGTATTTT.

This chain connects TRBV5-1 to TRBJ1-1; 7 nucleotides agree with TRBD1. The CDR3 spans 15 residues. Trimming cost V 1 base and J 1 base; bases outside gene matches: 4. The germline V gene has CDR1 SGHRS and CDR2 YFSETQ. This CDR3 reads CASSLRTGANTEAFF. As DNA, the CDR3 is TGCGCCAGCAGCTTGAGGACAGGAGCGAACACTGAAGCTTTCTTT. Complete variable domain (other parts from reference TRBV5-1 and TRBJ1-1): KAGVTQTPRYLIKTRGQQVTLSCSPISGHRSVSWYQQTPGQGLQFLFEYFSETQRNKGNFPGRFSGRQFSNSRSEMNVSTLELGDSALYLCASSLRTGANTEAFFGQGTRLTVV.

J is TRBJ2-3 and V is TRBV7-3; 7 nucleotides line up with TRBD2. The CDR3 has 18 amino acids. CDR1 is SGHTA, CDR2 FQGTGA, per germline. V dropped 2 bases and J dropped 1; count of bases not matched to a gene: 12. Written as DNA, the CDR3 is TGTGCCAGCAGCTTAGTCGGGGGGAGGTCTTCACGCACAGATACGCAGTATTTT. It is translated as CASSLVGGRSSRTDTQYF.

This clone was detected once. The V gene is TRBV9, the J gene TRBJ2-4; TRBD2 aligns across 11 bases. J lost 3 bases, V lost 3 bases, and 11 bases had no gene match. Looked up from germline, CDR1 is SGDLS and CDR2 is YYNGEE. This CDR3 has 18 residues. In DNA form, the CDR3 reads TGTGCCAGCAGCGGAAACCCGACTAGCGGGGTAGACAAAAACATTCAGTACTTC. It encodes CASSGNPTSGVDKNIQYF.

The CDR3 spells CASSLAGDEQYF. The CDR3 DNA reads as TGTGCCAGCAGCTTGGCCGGGGACGAGCAGTACTTC. V usage is TRBV7-9 and J usage is TRBJ2-7; a possible D gene is TRBD2 (5 bases). Germline lookup yields CDR1 SEHNR and CDR2 FQNEAQ (reference sequence). The V and J ends lost 3 bases and 5 bases respectively, with 8 bases between them. The CDR3 runs 12 residues.

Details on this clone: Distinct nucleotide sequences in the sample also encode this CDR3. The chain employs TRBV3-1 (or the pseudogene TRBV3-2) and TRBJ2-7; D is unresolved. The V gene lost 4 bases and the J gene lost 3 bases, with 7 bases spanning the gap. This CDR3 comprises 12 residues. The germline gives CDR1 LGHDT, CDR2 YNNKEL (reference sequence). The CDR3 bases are TGTGCCAGCAGCCTGGGCAGCTACGAGCAGTACTTC. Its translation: CASSLGSYEQYF.

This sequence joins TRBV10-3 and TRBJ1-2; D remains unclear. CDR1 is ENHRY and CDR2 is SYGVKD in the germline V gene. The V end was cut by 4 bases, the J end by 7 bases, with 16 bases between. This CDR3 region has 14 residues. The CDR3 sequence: CAISVNLARGGYTF. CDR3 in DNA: TGTGCCATCAGTGTTAACCTCGCGCGGGGTGGCTACACCTTC.

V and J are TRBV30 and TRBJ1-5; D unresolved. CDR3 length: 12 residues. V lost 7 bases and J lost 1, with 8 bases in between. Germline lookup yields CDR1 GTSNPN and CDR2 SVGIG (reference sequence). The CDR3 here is CASSGSNQPQHF. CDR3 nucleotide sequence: TGTGCCTCCTCGGGGAGCAATCAGCCCCAGCATTTT.

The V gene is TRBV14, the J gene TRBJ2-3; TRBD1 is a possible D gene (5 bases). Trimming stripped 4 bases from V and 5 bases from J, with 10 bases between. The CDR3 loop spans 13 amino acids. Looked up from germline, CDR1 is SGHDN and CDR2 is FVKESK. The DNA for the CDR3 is TGTGCCAGCAGCCTACAGGAGAGAGATACGCAGTATTTT. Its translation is CASSLQERDTQYF.

The CDR3 coding sequence is TGTGCCAGCAGCTTCCGGGGTAGTTATACTGAAGCTTTCTTT. This encodes CASSFRGSYTEAFF. The rearrangement joins TRBV7-2 to TRBJ1-1, with D uncertain. V was cut by 3 bases and J by 5 bases, with 13 bases left in between. From germline, CDR1 is SGHTA and CDR2 FQGNSA. The length of the CDR3 is 14 residues.

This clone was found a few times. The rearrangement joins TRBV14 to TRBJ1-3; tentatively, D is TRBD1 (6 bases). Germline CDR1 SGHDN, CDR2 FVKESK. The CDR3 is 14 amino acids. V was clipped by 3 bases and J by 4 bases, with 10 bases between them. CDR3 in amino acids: CASSQYRDGNTIYF. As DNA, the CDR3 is TGTGCCAGCAGCCAGTACAGGGACGGAAACACCATATATTTT. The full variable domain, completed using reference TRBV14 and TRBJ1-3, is EAGVTQFPSHSVIEKGQTVTLRCDPISGHDNLYWYRRVMGKEIKFLLHFVKESKQDESGMPNNRFLAERTGGTYSTLKVQPAELEDSGVYFCASSQYRDGNTIYFGEGSWLTVV.

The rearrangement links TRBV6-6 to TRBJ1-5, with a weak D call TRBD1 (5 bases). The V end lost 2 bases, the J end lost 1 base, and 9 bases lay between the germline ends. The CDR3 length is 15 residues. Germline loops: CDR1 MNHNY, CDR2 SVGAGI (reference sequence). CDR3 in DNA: TGTGCCAGCAGTTACAGGGGCGACAGCAATCAGCCCCAGCATTTT. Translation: CASSYRGDSNQPQHF.

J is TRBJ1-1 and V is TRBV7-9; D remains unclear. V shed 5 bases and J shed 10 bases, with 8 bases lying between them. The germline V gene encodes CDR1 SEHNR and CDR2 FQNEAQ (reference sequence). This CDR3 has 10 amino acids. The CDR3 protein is CASSPTGAFF. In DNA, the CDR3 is TGTGCCAGCAGCCCCACGGGAGCTTTCTTT.

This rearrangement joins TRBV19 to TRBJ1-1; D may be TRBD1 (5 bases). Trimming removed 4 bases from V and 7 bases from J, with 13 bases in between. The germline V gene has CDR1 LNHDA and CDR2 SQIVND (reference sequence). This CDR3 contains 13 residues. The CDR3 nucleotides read TGTGCCAGTAGTAAACAGGCTGATGGTGAAGCTTTCTTT. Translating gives CASSKQADGEAFF.

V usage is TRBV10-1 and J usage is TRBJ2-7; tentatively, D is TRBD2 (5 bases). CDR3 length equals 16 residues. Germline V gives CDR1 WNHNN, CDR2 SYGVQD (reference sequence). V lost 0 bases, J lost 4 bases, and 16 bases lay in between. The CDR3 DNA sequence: TGCGCCAGCAGTGAGTCGCCGGGCCTAGCCACTTACGAGCAGTACTTC. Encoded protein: CASSESPGLATYEQYF.

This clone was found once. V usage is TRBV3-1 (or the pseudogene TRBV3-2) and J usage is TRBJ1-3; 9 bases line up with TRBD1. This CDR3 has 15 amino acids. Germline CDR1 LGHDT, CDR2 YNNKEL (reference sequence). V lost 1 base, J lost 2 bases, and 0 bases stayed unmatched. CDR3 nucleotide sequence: TGTGCCAGCAGCCAAGGGACAGGGGCTGGAAACACCATATATTTT. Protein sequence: CASSQGTGAGNTIYF.

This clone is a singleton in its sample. The CDR3 DNA is TGTGCCAGCAGCTCGGCCGGGACAGGTTCCCGAGGATCTGAAGCTTTCTTT. It translates to CASSSAGTGSRGSEAFF. V is TRBV5-6 and J is TRBJ1-1; 8 positions match TRBD1. The CDR3 consists of 17 residues. Germline V gives CDR1 SGHDT, CDR2 YYEEEE. Trimming cost V 3 bases and J 6 bases; bases outside gene matches: 16. Variable domain in full (rest from reference TRBV5-6 and TRBJ1-1): DAGVTQSPTHLIKTRGQQVTLRCSPKSGHDTVSWYQQALGQGPQFIFQYYEEEERQRGNFPDRFSGHQFPNYSSELNVNALLLGDSALYLCASSSAGTGSRGSEAFFGQGTRLTVV.

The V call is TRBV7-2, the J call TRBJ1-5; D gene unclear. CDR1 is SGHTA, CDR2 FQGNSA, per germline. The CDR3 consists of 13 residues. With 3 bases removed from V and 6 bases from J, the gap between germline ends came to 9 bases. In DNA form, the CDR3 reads TGTGCCAGCAGCTTTGAGGGTACTCAGCCCCAGCATTTT. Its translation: CASSFEGTQPQHF.

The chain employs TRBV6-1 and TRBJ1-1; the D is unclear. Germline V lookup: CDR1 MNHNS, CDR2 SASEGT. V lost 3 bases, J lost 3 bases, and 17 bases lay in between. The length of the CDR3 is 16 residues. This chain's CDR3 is CASSDEVGASYTEAFF. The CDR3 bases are TGTGCCAGCAGTGACGAAGTGGGCGCCTCGTACACTGAAGCTTTCTTT.

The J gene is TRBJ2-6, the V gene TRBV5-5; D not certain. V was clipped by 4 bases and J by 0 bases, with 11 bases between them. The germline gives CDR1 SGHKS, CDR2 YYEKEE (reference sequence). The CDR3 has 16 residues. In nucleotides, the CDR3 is TGTGCCAGCAGCACCTTCAGTACCTCTGGGGCCAACGTCCTGACTTTC. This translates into CASSTFSTSGANVLTF. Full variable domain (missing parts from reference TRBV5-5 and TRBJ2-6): DAGVTQSPTHLIKTRGQQVTLRCSPISGHKSVSWYQQVLGQGPQFIFQYYEKEERGRGNFPDRFSARQFPNYSSELNVNALLLGDSALYLCASSTFSTSGANVLTFGAGSRLTVL.

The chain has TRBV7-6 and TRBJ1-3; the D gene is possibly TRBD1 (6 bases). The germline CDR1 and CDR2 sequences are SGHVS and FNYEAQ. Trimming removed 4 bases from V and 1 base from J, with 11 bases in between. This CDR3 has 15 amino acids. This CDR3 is CASSSRTGSGNTIYF. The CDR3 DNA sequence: TGTGCCAGCAGCTCGCGCACAGGGTCTGGAAACACCATATATTTT.

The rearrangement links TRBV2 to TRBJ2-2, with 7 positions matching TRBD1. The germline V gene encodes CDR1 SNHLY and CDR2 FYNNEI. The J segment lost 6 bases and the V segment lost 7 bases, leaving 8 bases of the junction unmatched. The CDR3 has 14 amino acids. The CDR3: CASNSQGVSGELFF. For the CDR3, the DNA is TGTGCCAGCAACTCGCAGGGGGTATCCGGGGAGCTGTTTTTT.

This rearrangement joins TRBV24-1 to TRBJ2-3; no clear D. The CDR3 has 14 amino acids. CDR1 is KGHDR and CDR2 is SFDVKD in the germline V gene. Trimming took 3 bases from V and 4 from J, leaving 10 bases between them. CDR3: CATSDPTLPDTQYF. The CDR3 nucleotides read TGTGCCACCAGTGATCCGACTCTGCCAGATACGCAGTATTTT.

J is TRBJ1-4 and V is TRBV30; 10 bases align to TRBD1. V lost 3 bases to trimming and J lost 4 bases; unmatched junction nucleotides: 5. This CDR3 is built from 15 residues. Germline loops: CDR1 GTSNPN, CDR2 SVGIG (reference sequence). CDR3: CAWSPGQGGNEKLFF. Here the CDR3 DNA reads TGTGCCTGGAGCCCCGGACAGGGGGGTAATGAAAAACTGTTTTTT.

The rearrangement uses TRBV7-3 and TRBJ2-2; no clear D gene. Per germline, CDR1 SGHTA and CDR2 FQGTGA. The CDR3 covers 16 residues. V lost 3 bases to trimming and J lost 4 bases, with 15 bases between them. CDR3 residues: CASSFGPSASTGELFF. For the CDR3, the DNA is TGTGCCAGCAGCTTTGGTCCCAGCGCATCCACCGGGGAGCTGTTTTTT.